This T cell receptor beta chain was observed in a study of cytomegalovirus exposure and HLA in healthy donors. Study details: Earlier findings included roughly 120 million unique TCR beta sequences obtained from roughly 200 million T cells.

The donors, nominally healthy at sampling, likely had unrecorded immune exposures. CDR3 length: 15 residues. The germline V gene has CDR1 SQVTM and CDR2 ANQGSEA. Trimming removed 6 bases from V and 0 bases from J, with 14 bases in between. Findings and limits, study-wide: When a later analysis compared HLA-associated TCR beta chains with equally common others, the HLA-associated chains turned out to be more clonally expanded and to have lower generation probabilities. Segments of the TCR beta V type were, in most cases, productive about 87% or about 30% of the time in an earlier analysis.

The PCR made use of 60 Vbeta and 13 Jbeta primers. Measured with immunoSEQ multiplex PCR; TCRdb has only the in-frame clones, and not every one. This table has fewer than 100,000 clones, over 60% appearing once. As concerns this clone: Its antigen remains unidentified.

The chain recombines TRBV29-1 with TRBJ2-2; D is unclear. Source material: PBMCs. The origin of this receptor is a female donor in good health and CMV-seronegative. CDR3 DNA sequence: TGCAGCGTCCTCCAGGAAGGTTCGAACACCGGGGAGCTGTTTTTT. This sequence encodes CSVLQEGSNTGELFF.